What follows describes a single TCR beta chain. Antigen: not known. The data were taken from a study of blood T cells in healthy people across ages. Notes on the study in general: Underestimates were what the diversity estimates from one million T cells were considered to be. Higher naive T cell percentage went strongly together with higher TCR beta diversity.

Combining a sample-barcoded 5' primer with a J-beta primer mix, a second PCR ran for about 7 to 11 cycles. MiXCR, run by TCRdb on the 5' RACE reads, gives a single entry per CDR3 protein. The sample records about 560,000 distinct CDR3 sequences, roughly a quarter being singletons. Per the germline V gene, CDR1 is SGHTA and CDR2 is FQGNSA. The junction had 12 bases not matched to a gene; V was cut back by 8 bases and J by 5 bases. CDR3 length: 17 amino acids. This sample also belongs to another study, concerning T cells of mothers and their children. That source reports: All donors were healthy and Caucasian; they were three mothers and their six children. When mothers and children were related, their normalized repertoire overlap, which was always slightly higher, did not differ significantly from that of unrelated pairs.

Sample: blood. The chain uses TRBV7-2 and TRBJ2-3, with 14 bases fitting TRBD2. This TCR derives from a boy younger than 10 in good health. The CDR3 loop is CASRPMGLAGVGDTQYF. CDR3 nucleotides: TGTGCCAGCCGACCTATGGGACTAGCGGGGGTGGGAGATACGCAGTATTTT.